This passage covers 31 T cell receptor beta chains from one sample sequenced in a study of post-analysis software for immune sequencing data. No antigens are known for them. General observations from the study: Patients showed TRBV5-6, TRBV5-1 and TRBV20-1 among four to six TRBV segments more frequent than in controls.

Tagging with unique molecular identifiers was a feature of the TCR beta cDNA libraries. TCRdb passed the PCR reads through MiXCR, listing each CDR3 protein once. The data show fewer than 550,000 distinct CDR3 sequences, about a third seen once. The material sequenced was blood. All receptors derive from a girl aged 2-17 years with multiple sclerosis.

This sequence joins TRBV7-2 and TRBJ1-5; 9 nucleotides agree with TRBD1. Germline V gives CDR1 SGHTA, CDR2 FQGNSA. The V segment lost 4 bases and the J segment 4 bases; nucleotides outside the gene matches: 8. The CDR3 spans 16 residues. The CDR3 loop reads CASSSGTGLPNQPQHF. The CDR3 coding sequence is TGTGCCAGCAGCTCCGGGACAGGGCTCCCAAATCAGCCCCAGCATTTT.

Only a few counts were recorded for this clonotype. The V call is TRBV28, the J call TRBJ2-1; the D call may be TRBD1 or TRBD2 (6 bases each). Germline-derived CDR1 and CDR2 are MDHEN and SYDVKM. With 7 bases removed from V and 3 bases from J, the gap between germline ends came to 16 bases. The CDR3 is made up of 15 amino acids. CDR3 coding DNA: TGTGCCAGCACCCTGGAGGGGGTAAGCTACAATGAGCAGTTCTTC. Its protein product is CASTLEGVSYNEQFF. Full variable domain (rest looked up from reference TRBV28 and TRBJ2-1): DVKVTQSSRYLVKRTGEKVFLECVQDMDHENMFWYRQDPGLGLRLIYFSYDVKMKEKGDIPEGYSVSREKKERFSLILESASTNQTSMYLCASTLEGVSYNEQFFGPGTRLTVL.

The rearrangement joins TRBV6-5 to TRBJ2-3; 12 nucleotides match TRBD2. This CDR3 comprises 14 residues. V was pared by 10 bases and J by 6 bases, with 8 bases of the junction left unmatched. CDR1 and CDR2 (germline): MNHEY, SVGAGI. The CDR3 nucleotides read TGTGCCACACTAGCGGGGGGCCCTGCGGATACGCAGTATTTT. Translating gives CATLAGGPADTQYF.

This clonotype was observed a handful of times. The V and J genes are TRBV5-1 and TRBJ2-5, with 13 bases matching TRBD2. The CDR3 sequence is 16 residues long. V trimming: 3 bases; J trimming: 2 bases; junction bases outside the gene matches: 4. CDR1 SGHRS and CDR2 YFSETQ come from the germline V gene. CDR3 residues: CASSSGLAGAQETQYF. CDR3 DNA: TGCGCCAGCAGCTCCGGACTAGCGGGGGCACAAGAGACCCAGTACTTC.

This clonotype was counted a few times. The chain combines TRBV6-5 with TRBJ2-5; D gene unclear. Trimming left V 6 bases short and J 1 base short, with 18 bases between. Germline CDR1 reads MNHEY; CDR2 reads SVGAGI. CDR3 length: 16 amino acids. The CDR3 region is CASSPPGLRSQETQYF. For the CDR3, the DNA is TGTGCCAGCAGCCCACCCGGTTTGCGGAGCCAAGAGACCCAGTACTTC.

This clonotype was seen a handful of times. The genes are TRBV5-8 and TRBJ2-5; D is unclear. CDR1 is SGHTS, CDR2 YDEGEE, per germline. This CDR3 has 13 amino acids. V shed 1 base and J shed 4 bases, with 8 bases lying between them. CDR3 DNA: TGTGCCAGCAGCTTGTTGAACCGAGAGACCCAGTACTTC. Amino acid sequence: CASSLLNRETQYF.

Regarding this clonotype: The junction differs from germline at one of its ends, possibly a read error. This chain links TRBV7-3 with TRBJ2-5; D is possibly TRBD1 (6 bases). The germline V gene has CDR1 SGHTA and CDR2 FQGTGA. The CDR3 loop spans 13 amino acids. The CDR3 sequence: CANSLTGWSEQYF. CDR3 coding DNA: TGTGCCAACAGCTTAACAGGGTGGTCGGAGCAGTACTTC. The full variable domain, rest sourced from reference TRBV7-3 and TRBJ2-5, is GAGVSQTPSNKVTEKGKYVELRCDPISGHTALYWYRQSLGQGPEFLIYFQGTGAADDSGLPNDRFFAVRPEGSVSTLKIQRTERGDSAVYLCANSLTGWSEQYFGPGTRLLVL.

In this sample, this clonotype turned up a few times. V gene TRBV7-3 combines with J gene TRBJ2-3, with a tentative D call TRBD2 (5 bases). The CDR3 sequence is 15 residues long. CDR1 SGHTA and CDR2 FQGTGA come from the germline V gene. Trimming pared 5 bases from V and 0 bases from J, leaving 12 bases between. As DNA, the CDR3 is TGTGCCAGCAGCCCCAGAGGGTTTAGCACAGATACGCAGTATTTT. As protein: CASSPRGFSTDTQYF.

The chain carries TRBV5-1 and TRBJ2-3; perhaps TRBD1 as D (6 bases). Germline loops: CDR1 SGHRS, CDR2 YFSETQ. CDR3 length: 15 amino acids. The V gene lost 4 bases and the J gene lost 2 bases, with 14 bases spanning the gap. DNA of the CDR3: TGCGCCAGCAGCGTGGACAGTATCATCACAGATACGCAGTATTTT. It yields the protein CASSVDSIITDTQYF.

V and J are TRBV20-1 and TRBJ1-5; TRBD1 is a possible D gene (5 bases). This CDR3 comprises 13 residues. Trimming removed 5 bases from V and 6 bases from J, with 14 bases in between. Germline V gene lookup returns CDR1 DFQATT and CDR2 SNEGSKA (reference sequence). The CDR3 sequence: CSARRRGVQPQHF. CDR3 bases: TGCAGTGCTCGACGGAGGGGAGTTCAGCCCCAGCATTTT.

V is TRBV5-1 and J is TRBJ2-5; TRBD2 aligns across 11 bases. From germline, CDR1 is SGHRS and CDR2 YFSETQ. V was clipped by 4 bases and J by 2 bases; unmatched bases: 7. The CDR3 sequence is 16 residues long. The CDR3 coding sequence is TGCGCCAGCAGCCGCACTAGCGGGGGAAATCAAGAGACCCAGTACTTC. Protein sequence: CASSRTSGGNQETQYF.

The chain employs TRBV3-1 and TRBJ1-4; D is unresolved. The CDR3 covers 16 residues. The germline V gene has CDR1 LGHDT and CDR2 YNNKEL (reference sequence). The germline V and J ends were trimmed by 3 bases and 0 bases, with 11 bases remaining between them. As DNA, the CDR3 is TGTGCCAGCAGCCAGATTACCGGGTCAACTAATGAAAAACTGTTTTTT. It is translated as CASSQITGSTNEKLFF.

This chain links TRBV20-1 with TRBJ2-2; 7 bases match TRBD1. The CDR3 has 13 residues. V lost 4 bases, J lost 5 bases, and 4 bases stayed unmatched. CDR1 and CDR2 from the germline V gene are DFQATT and SNEGSKA (reference sequence). CDR3 coding DNA: TGCAGTGCTAAACGGGGACAGACCGGGGAGCTGTTTTTT. Residues: CSAKRGQTGELFF.

The chain employs TRBV10-3 and TRBJ2-1; D ambiguous. The length of the CDR3 is 12 residues. V lost 7 bases, J lost 4 bases, and 8 bases lay in between. Germline loops: CDR1 ENHRY, CDR2 SYGVKD. The CDR3 region has the DNA TGTGCCATCAAAGGTGAATACAATGAGCAGTTCTTC. Residues: CAIKGEYNEQFF.

This clonotype was recorded a few times. The rearrangement uses TRBV12-3 or TRBV12-4 and TRBJ2-5; 10 bases match TRBD1. This CDR3 has 16 amino acids. V lost 6 bases, J lost 6 bases, and 13 bases stayed unmatched. The DNA for the CDR3 is TGTGCCAGCAGCCGTCCCGGGACAGGGGACGCAAAGACCCAGTACTTC. Protein: CASSRPGTGDAKTQYF.

The rearrangement joins TRBV27 to TRBJ1-2; D uncertain. The V end was cut by 2 bases, the J end by 3 bases, with 10 bases between. Germline V gives CDR1 MNHEY, CDR2 SMNVEV (reference sequence). The CDR3 length is 14 residues. The CDR3 DNA reads as TGTGCCAGCAGTTTAGGCGGCAGGCACTATGGCTACACCTTC. Protein sequence: CASSLGGRHYGYTF.

This clonotype came up a few times. The V gene is TRBV6-5, the J gene TRBJ2-5; D might be TRBD1 or TRBD2, each matching 6 bases. V was pared by 0 bases and J by 4 bases, with 15 bases between. The CDR3 is 16 residues long. In germline, CDR1 is MNHEY, CDR2 SVGAGI. CDR3 DNA sequence: TGTGCCAGCAGTTACTCGGGAGGACAGTTGAGAGAGACCCAGTACTTC. Translated, it gives CASSYSGGQLRETQYF.

The V gene is TRBV6-5, the J gene TRBJ2-7; the D gene is possibly TRBD2 (6 bases). Trimming pared 1 base from V and 3 bases from J, leaving 13 bases between. The CDR3 runs to 15 residues. Germline lookup yields CDR1 MNHEY and CDR2 SVGAGI. The CDR3: CASSYYSGGNYEQYF. The DNA of the CDR3 is TGTGCCAGCAGTTACTATTCGGGCGGGAACTACGAGCAGTACTTC.

This chain's CDR3 is CASSQTGGSYGYTF. In nucleotides, the CDR3 is TGTGCCAGCAGCCAAACAGGGGGCAGCTATGGCTACACCTTC. V is TRBV3-1 and J is TRBJ1-2; 9 nucleotides line up with TRBD1. The CDR3 is made up of 14 amino acids. V shed 2 bases, J shed 4 bases, and the junction held 2 bases outside the gene matches. Germline CDR1 LGHDT, CDR2 YNNKEL (reference sequence).

This clonotype was detected many times. The chain joins TRBV7-6 to TRBJ2-7, with TRBD2 matching over 7 bases. Unmatched junction bases numbered 4, after V lost 5 bases and J lost 0 bases. This CDR3 has 14 residues. From germline, CDR1 is SGHVS and CDR2 FNYEAQ. The CDR3 DNA is TGTGCCAGCAGCCCCCGGACTAGCTCCTACGAGCAGTACTTC. Amino acids: CASSPRTSSYEQYF.

The J gene is TRBJ2-3, the V gene TRBV2; possible D gene TRBD2, 5 bases. Germline V lookup: CDR1 SNHLY, CDR2 FYNNEI. Trimming left V 3 bases short and J 0 bases short, with 10 bases between. This CDR3 is built from 15 residues. CDR3 sequence: CASSDKRSSTDTQYF. The CDR3 region has the DNA TGTGCCAGCAGTGACAAGCGGTCGAGCACAGATACGCAGTATTTT.

This chain uses TRBV20-1 with TRBJ2-3; 9 bases match TRBD1. This CDR3 is built from 17 residues. J lost 1 base, V lost 3 bases, and 11 bases had no gene match. Germline lookup yields CDR1 DFQATT and CDR2 SNEGSKA (reference sequence). This chain's CDR3 is CSASLNRGRLGTDTQYF. The CDR3 coding sequence is TGCAGTGCTAGTCTAAACAGGGGGCGCTTAGGCACAGATACGCAGTATTTT.

This clonotype was found a few times. The rearrangement links TRBV20-1 to TRBJ2-3, with TRBD2 matching over 7 bases. CDR1 and CDR2 from the germline V gene are DFQATT and SNEGSKA (reference sequence). The CDR3 totals 15 residues. Trimming removed 3 bases from V and 2 bases from J; junction bases left unmatched: 8. CDR3 nucleotides: TGCAGTGCTAGTCTGAGGAGCGGGGACACAGATACGCAGTATTTT. Its translation: CSASLRSGDTDTQYF.

This chain joins TRBV6-1 and TRBJ1-2; maybe TRBD1 (5 bases). V lost 6 bases and J lost 3, with 11 bases in between. The CDR3 covers 13 residues. Germline CDR1 MNHNS, CDR2 SASEGT. DNA of the CDR3: TGTGCCAGCAGCAACAGGACCTACTATGGCTACACCTTC. The encoded protein is CASSNRTYYGYTF.

This clonotype came up a few times. This chain uses TRBV7-2 with TRBJ2-7; D might be TRBD1 or TRBD2, each matching 5 bases. CDR1 and CDR2 (germline): SGHTA, FQGNSA. V dropped 5 bases and J dropped 2 bases, with 16 bases sitting between them. This CDR3 spans 15 amino acids. CDR3 nucleotide sequence: TGTGCCAGCAGCGCCTCCGGGACGGAGCCCTACGAGCAGTACTTC. Its protein product is CASSASGTEPYEQYF.

This clonotype was seen a few times. The chain has TRBV10-3 and TRBJ2-7, with D uncertain. The DNA end is more similar to TRBJ2-5, so the J call may be wrong. This CDR3 has 14 amino acids. From germline, CDR1 is ENHRY and CDR2 SYGVKD. The CDR3, as DNA: TGTGCCATCAGTGAGTCGAGATCCGAAGAGACCCAGTACTTC. Protein: CAISESRSEETQYF.

The sample holds a few counts of this clonotype. V usage is TRBV29-1 and J usage is TRBJ2-3, with 11 bases identical to TRBD1. The CDR3 is made up of 14 amino acids. Germline CDR1 is SQVTM and CDR2 is ANQGSEA. V was clipped by 6 bases and J by 0 bases; unmatched bases: 2. The chain's CDR3 is CSVGQGASTDTQYF. For the CDR3, the DNA is TGCAGCGTAGGACAGGGGGCGAGCACAGATACGCAGTATTTT.

The V call is TRBV20-1, the J call TRBJ2-4, with 12 nucleotides matching TRBD2. This CDR3 is 18 amino acids long. The V gene's germline CDR1 is DFQATT and CDR2 SNEGSKA (reference sequence). V trimming: 5 bases; J trimming: 0 bases; junction bases outside the gene matches: 11. CDR3 sequence: CSARRTSGAPIAKNIQYF. CDR3 nucleotide sequence: TGCAGTGCTCGACGGACTAGCGGGGCCCCCATAGCCAAAAACATTCAGTACTTC.

The chain uses TRBV20-1 and TRBJ2-5; 7 bases map to TRBD1. Germline V CDR1 and CDR2: DFQATT, SNEGSKA (reference sequence). The CDR3 spans 17 residues. Trimming took 0 bases from V and 0 from J; bases not matched to a gene: 10. In DNA form, the CDR3 reads TGCAGTGCTAGAGATTGGAACCCACAGGGGAACCAAGAGACCCAGTACTTC. Translated: CSARDWNPQGNQETQYF.

This rearrangement joins TRBV5-6 to TRBJ2-1; 7 nucleotides match TRBD2. The CDR3 has 14 residues. From germline, CDR1 is SGHDT and CDR2 YYEEEE. V shed 2 bases, J shed 6 bases, and the junction held 5 bases outside the gene matches. CDR3 DNA sequence: TGTGCCAGCAGCTTCCCCTGGGGGGGCAATGAGCAGTTCTTC. This codes for CASSFPWGGNEQFF.

V gene TRBV5-1 combines with J gene TRBJ2-7; TRBD2 matches 11 bases. This CDR3 is 17 amino acids long. The J segment lost 2 bases and the V segment lost 0 bases, leaving 7 bases of the junction unmatched. Germline lookup yields CDR1 SGHRS and CDR2 YFSETQ. The CDR3 nucleotides read TGCGCCAGCAGCTTGGTTGTTGGGACTAGCGGCCCCTACGAGCAGTACTTC. Amino acids: CASSLVVGTSGPYEQYF.